This entry lists 28 T cell receptor beta chains sequenced from one sample in a study of cytomegalovirus exposure and HLA in healthy donors. Primers: 60 Vbeta forward and 13 Jbeta reverse. Generated by immunoSEQ multiplex PCR, the TCRdb table keeps only in-frame clones and is missing some. Counted here are under 200,000 clones, 78% occurring once; the ten biggest clones make up approximately 3%. Sequenced sample: PBMCs. These receptors were taken from a middle-aged woman in good health and CMV-seronegative.

J is TRBJ1-4 and V is TRBV6-1, with 10 bases that match TRBD1. Looked up from germline, CDR1 is MNHNS and CDR2 is SASEGT. The CDR3 consists of 15 residues. J gave up 7 bases and V 10 bases, and 12 bases lay outside the gene matches. The CDR3 here is CATAPSTGGREKLFF. The CDR3 DNA is TGTGCCACCGCCCCTTCGACAGGGGGCCGTGAAAAACTGTTTTTT.

J is TRBJ1-6 and V is TRBV5-5; possibly TRBD1 for D (5 bases). Germline V lookup: CDR1 SGHKS, CDR2 YYEKEE (reference sequence). The CDR3 runs to 14 residues. V lost 3 bases and J 9 bases, leaving 13 bases between the germline ends. CDR3 amino acids: CASSSAEGFSPLHF. As DNA, the CDR3 is TGTGCCAGCAGCTCCGCGGAGGGGTTTTCACCCCTCCACTTT.

The rearrangement uses TRBV10-1 and TRBJ1-3; D call uncertain. The V end lost 3 bases, the J end lost 4 bases, and 10 bases lay between the germline ends. From germline, CDR1 is WNHNN and CDR2 SYGVQD (reference sequence). The CDR3 is 14 residues long. In DNA, the CDR3 is TGCGCCAGCAGTGACTCGGGATACGGAAACACCATATATTTT. Encoded protein: CASSDSGYGNTIYF.

The chain has TRBV27 and TRBJ2-7; TRBD2 aligns across 7 bases. V lost 8 bases to trimming and J lost 0 bases; unmatched junction nucleotides: 10. Per the germline V gene, CDR1 is MNHEY and CDR2 is SMNVEV (reference sequence). There are 15 residues in the CDR3. This CDR3 is CASANSAGASYEQYF. CDR3 DNA: TGTGCCAGCGCAAACTCCGCGGGAGCCTCCTACGAGCAGTACTTC.

This clone occurred a few times. The V call is TRBV11-2, the J call TRBJ2-3, with 13 bases identical to TRBD2. This CDR3 has 16 amino acids. Losses at the gene ends were 5 bases for V and 5 bases for J; bases not matched to a gene: 7. Germline CDR1 reads SGHAT; CDR2 reads FQNNGV. CDR3 residues: CASSPLAGGPRDTQYF. CDR3 in DNA: TGTGCCAGCAGCCCACTAGCGGGGGGGCCTAGAGATACGCAGTATTTT.

The genes are TRBV5-8 and TRBJ2-5, with no clear D. There are 14 residues in the CDR3. V lost 4 bases and J lost 5, with 15 bases in between. The germline V gene encodes CDR1 SGHTS and CDR2 YDEGEE. CDR3 nucleotide sequence: TGTGCCAGCAGCGCGGAACGGGTGTCGGAGACCCAGTACTTC. Its translation: CASSAERVSETQYF.

The chain joins TRBV4-1 to TRBJ2-1, with D perhaps TRBD2 (5 bases). CDR3 length: 16 amino acids. Looked up from germline, CDR1 is MGHRA and CDR2 is YSYEKL. Trimming left V 3 bases short and J 2 bases short, with 14 bases between. The CDR3 nucleotides are TGCGCCAGCAGCCATGCTCCTAGCATTGCCTACAATGAGCAGTTCTTC. Encoded protein: CASSHAPSIAYNEQFF.

This sequence joins TRBV11-2 and TRBJ2-4, with 14 bases fitting TRBD2. CDR1 SGHAT and CDR2 FQNNGV come from the germline V gene. The trim removed 3 bases at V and 3 bases at J, leaving 7 bases unmatched. The CDR3 covers 18 residues. CDR3 in DNA: TGTGCCAGCAGCTTCGGACTAGCGGGGGGTTCTGGCAAAAACATTCAGTACTTC. Translating it yields CASSFGLAGGSGKNIQYF.

The chain combines TRBV2 with TRBJ1-1; no firm D call. V dropped 6 bases and J dropped 3 bases, with 17 bases sitting between them. The CDR3 extends over 15 amino acids. CDR1 is SNHLY, CDR2 FYNNEI, per germline. CDR3 in DNA: TGTGCCAGCAGGAGCCCTTGGAGGAGGGACACTGAAGCTTTCTTT. This encodes CASRSPWRRDTEAFF.

This chain joins TRBV5-1 and TRBJ2-7, with a tentative D call TRBD1 (6 bases). CDR1 SGHRS and CDR2 YFSETQ come from the germline V gene. The CDR3 consists of 14 residues. Deletions cut 3 bases from V and 4 bases from J, with 14 bases between. This CDR3 reads CASSYLPQGYEQYF. DNA of the CDR3: TGCGCCAGCAGCTACCTACCTCAGGGGTACGAGCAGTACTTC.

J is TRBJ1-2 and V is TRBV6-1, with TRBD1 matching over 8 bases. J gave up 5 bases and V 6 bases, and 8 bases lay outside the gene matches. CDR3 size: 14 residues. Per the germline V gene, CDR1 is MNHNS and CDR2 is SASEGT. The CDR3 DNA reads TGTGCCAGCAGACAGGGGGGCGCGATGTATGGCTACACCTTC. It encodes CASRQGGAMYGYTF.

V gene TRBV5-5 combines with J gene TRBJ2-6; possible D gene TRBD1, 5 bases. Germline CDR1 is SGHKS and CDR2 is YYEKEE (reference sequence). V was pared by 2 bases and J by 2 bases, with 17 bases between. The CDR3 has 18 amino acids. The CDR3 region has the DNA TGTGCCAGCAGCTTCTCGCTACCTACAGGACCTGGGGCCAACGTCCTGACTTTC. This codes for CASSFSLPTGPGANVLTF.

V and J are TRBV27 and TRBJ2-1, with 8 nucleotides matching TRBD2. J lost 9 bases, V lost 2 bases, and 6 bases had no gene match. This CDR3 comprises 14 residues. Germline assignment: CDR1 MNHEY and CDR2 SMNVEV (reference sequence). CDR3 DNA sequence: TGTGCCAGCAGTTTAGCGGGGGGAATCAGTGAGCAGTTCTTC. Translating gives CASSLAGGISEQFF.

The chain links TRBV27 to TRBJ1-1; 9 bases align to TRBD1. This CDR3 region has 14 residues. V shed 6 bases, J shed 4 bases, and the junction held 6 bases outside the gene matches. Germline CDR1 and CDR2: MNHEY and SMNVEV (reference sequence). The chain's CDR3 is CASRKQGARTEAFF. The CDR3 DNA reads as TGTGCCAGCAGAAAACAGGGGGCACGCACTGAAGCTTTCTTT.

This chain joins TRBV12-5 and TRBJ2-5; 7 nucleotides align to TRBD1. Trimming removed 2 bases from V and 4 bases from J; junction bases left unmatched: 10. Germline V gives CDR1 LGHNT, CDR2 FRNRAP. The CDR3 length is 16 residues. The CDR3 reads CASGLSVLTGRETQYF. For the CDR3, the DNA is TGTGCTAGTGGTTTGTCCGTTTTGACAGGGAGAGAGACCCAGTACTTC.

V gene TRBV5-4 combines with J gene TRBJ2-7; the match to TRBD1 covers 10 bases. This CDR3 region has 16 residues. V lost 2 bases to trimming and J lost 6 bases; unmatched junction nucleotides: 11. Germline values: CDR1 SGHNT, CDR2 YYREEE (reference sequence). The CDR3 spells CASSFAGTGDSREQYF. CDR3 nucleotide sequence: TGTGCCAGCAGCTTCGCCGGGACAGGGGACTCCCGCGAGCAGTACTTC. Full variable domain (outside the CDR3, taken from reference TRBV5-4 and TRBJ2-7): ETGVTQSPTHLIKTRGQQVTLRCSSQSGHNTVSWYQQALGQGPQFIFQYYREEENGRGNFPPRFSGLQFPNYSSELNVNALELDDSALYLCASSFAGTGDSREQYFGPGTRLTVT.

The chain links TRBV5-1 to TRBJ2-7; a possible D gene is TRBD1 (5 bases). Trimming removed 0 bases at V and 2 bases at J, with 9 bases between. This CDR3 region has 14 residues. Germline V gene sequence: CDR1 SGHRS, CDR2 YFSETQ. The CDR3 DNA sequence: TGCGCCAGCAGCTTGGGTGGGGCCCCCTACGAGCAGTACTTC. It yields the protein CASSLGGAPYEQYF.

The V and J genes are TRBV5-1 and TRBJ2-3, with 8 bases that match TRBD1. Germline V gene sequence: CDR1 SGHRS, CDR2 YFSETQ. V shed 5 bases and J 1 base; nucleotides not matched to a gene: 6. The CDR3 is made up of 15 amino acids. The CDR3 nucleotides are TGCGCCAGCAGTTTCGACAGGGGAGGCACAGATACGCAGTATTTT. Translating gives CASSFDRGGTDTQYF.

This clone showed up just a few times. CDR3 in amino acids: CASRDRVNQETQYF. DNA of the CDR3: TGTGCCAGTCGGGACAGGGTAAACCAAGAGACCCAGTACTTC. This chain joins TRBV25-1 and TRBJ2-5, with 9 bases aligning to TRBD1. The CDR3 consists of 14 residues. V lost 9 bases to trimming and J lost 0 bases; unmatched junction nucleotides: 5. The germline CDR1 and CDR2 sequences are MGHDK and SYGVNS. Full variable domain (remainder filled in from reference TRBV25-1 and TRBJ2-5): EADIYQTPRYLVIGTGKKITLECSQTMGHDKMYWYQQDPGMELHLIHYSYGVNSTEKGDLSSESTVSRIRTEHFPLTLESARPSHTSQYLCASRDRVNQETQYFGPGTRLLVL.

This clone was seen a few times. The CDR3 region has the DNA TGCGCCAGCAGCACCTCGGGGGTCTCCTACAATGAGCAGTTCTTC. Translation gives CASSTSGVSYNEQFF. V gene TRBV5-1 combines with J gene TRBJ2-1; maybe TRBD2 (6 bases). Deletions cut 4 bases from V and 0 bases from J, with 11 bases between. CDR1 is SGHRS, CDR2 YFSETQ, per germline. CDR3 length: 15 amino acids.

The rearrangement joins TRBV5-1 to TRBJ1-5, with D tentatively TRBD1 (5 bases). V dropped 2 bases and J dropped 3 bases, with 12 bases sitting between them. The germline CDR1 and CDR2 sequences are SGHRS and YFSETQ. The CDR3 sequence is 15 residues long. The chain's CDR3 is CASSFDPGPNQPQHF. The CDR3 nucleotides are TGCGCCAGCAGCTTTGATCCAGGGCCCAATCAGCCCCAGCATTTT.

This clone was counted only a few times. The V call is TRBV5-5, the J call TRBJ2-5; tentatively, D is TRBD2 (5 bases). CDR1 is SGHKS, CDR2 YYEKEE, per germline (reference sequence). The V and J ends lost 3 bases and 1 base respectively, with 16 bases between them. This CDR3 is 16 amino acids long. The CDR3 reads CASSSGTVPFQETQYF. The CDR3 DNA follows: TGTGCCAGCAGCTCGGGAACCGTGCCTTTCCAAGAGACCCAGTACTTC.

V gene TRBV5-1 combines with J gene TRBJ2-1; 12 nucleotides match TRBD2. This CDR3 spans 14 amino acids. The germline gives CDR1 SGHRS, CDR2 YFSETQ. Trimming removed 5 bases from V and 7 bases from J; junction bases left unmatched: 4. The CDR3: CASSPGTSGNEQFF. The CDR3 region has the DNA TGCGCCAGCAGTCCCGGGACTAGCGGGAATGAGCAGTTCTTC.

This chain joins TRBV6-5 and TRBJ2-1, with D maybe TRBD2 (6 bases). This CDR3 contains 14 residues. CDR1 and CDR2 (germline): MNHEY, SVGAGI. Trimming pared 0 bases from V and 12 bases from J, leaving 15 bases between. The chain's CDR3 is CASSYSRSGAGQFF. The CDR3 DNA is TGTGCCAGCAGTTACTCGAGATCGGGAGCGGGGCAGTTCTTC.

The chain has TRBV28 and TRBJ1-2; a possible D gene is TRBD1 (6 bases). V lost 7 bases and J lost 4, with 19 bases in between. The CDR3 sequence is 15 residues long. Germline CDR1 is MDHEN and CDR2 is SYDVKM. The CDR3 coding sequence is TGTGCCAGCATGATCGGGGGGGGGCAGGGCTATGGCTACACCTTC. It translates to CASMIGGGQGYGYTF.

The chain uses TRBV5-1 and TRBJ1-1, with a possible D match to TRBD1 (6 bases). CDR1 is SGHRS and CDR2 is YFSETQ in the germline V gene. This CDR3 region has 14 residues. The V end lost 0 bases, the J end lost 4 bases, and 10 bases lay between the germline ends. The DNA for the CDR3 is TGCGCCAGCAGCTTGGGAGGGGGGGCCACTGAAGCTTTCTTT. Translation: CASSLGGGATEAFF.

The chain couples TRBV2 to TRBJ1-1; possibly TRBD1 for D (6 bases). There are 12 residues in the CDR3. V was cut by 3 bases and J by 8 bases, with 10 bases left in between. Germline CDR1 SNHLY, CDR2 FYNNEI. The CDR3 sequence is CASSDYRVEAFF. Here the CDR3 DNA reads TGTGCCAGCAGTGACTACAGGGTGGAAGCTTTCTTT.

The chain links TRBV5-1 to TRBJ2-3; 14 nucleotides match TRBD2. With V trimmed by 3 bases and J by 1 base, 7 bases remained unmatched. This CDR3 spans 18 amino acids. Per germline, CDR1 SGHRS and CDR2 YFSETQ. The CDR3 loop reads CASSSGLAGAPRTDTQYF. As DNA, the CDR3 is TGCGCCAGCAGCTCGGGACTAGCGGGGGCCCCCCGCACAGATACGCAGTATTTT.